The 12 T cell receptor beta chains reported below all come from one sample, sequenced in a study of blood T cell repertoires in COVID-19. Clones were sequenced by immunoSEQ multiplex PCR, and TCRdb holds only the in-frame ones, with some missing. The data show about 190,000 clones, around 83% seen once. The material sequenced was peripheral blood. The receptors were sampled from a woman aged 40 to 50 with acute or convalescent COVID-19.

This rearrangement joins TRBV30 to TRBJ2-1; 7 nucleotides align to TRBD1. Per the germline V gene, CDR1 is GTSNPN and CDR2 is SVGIG (reference sequence). V trimming: 3 bases; J trimming: 3 bases; junction bases outside the gene matches: 2. There are 13 residues in the CDR3. CDR3 residues: CAWRRDSYNEQFF. The CDR3 DNA sequence: TGTGCCTGGAGACGGGACAGCTACAATGAGCAGTTCTTC.

This chain joins TRBV7-9 and TRBJ1-4; a possible D gene is TRBD1 (5 bases). The CDR3 has 14 amino acids. The V end was cut by 5 bases, the J end by 7 bases, with 14 bases between. The germline CDR1 and CDR2 sequences are SEHNR and FQNEAQ (reference sequence). CDR3 protein: CASSPEAGGEKLFF. The CDR3 DNA reads as TGTGCCAGCAGCCCCGAGGCGGGGGGTGAAAAACTGTTTTTT.

This clone was detected once. The rearrangement joins TRBV11-2 to TRBJ2-7, with no clear D. CDR3 size: 13 residues. Germline V gives CDR1 SGHAT, CDR2 FQNNGV. V lost 4 bases to trimming and J lost 3 bases, with 10 bases between them. CDR3 coding DNA: TGTGCCAGCAGCTATACACCAGACTACGAGCAGTACTTC. Protein product: CASSYTPDYEQYF.

The chain combines TRBV14 with TRBJ1-6; no firm D call. CDR1 and CDR2 (germline): SGHDN, FVKESK. CDR3 length: 14 amino acids. V was cut by 3 bases and J by 1 base, with 4 bases left in between. CDR3 loop: CASSHLSYNSPLHF. The CDR3, as DNA: TGTGCCAGCAGCCACCTTTCCTATAATTCACCCCTCCACTTT.

This chain connects TRBV5-6 to TRBJ1-5, with D perhaps matching TRBD1 (6 bases). CDR3 length: 15 amino acids. V was shortened by 2 bases and J by 7 bases, with 16 bases between the two germline ends. CDR1 and CDR2 from the germline V gene are SGHDT and YYEEEE. In DNA, the CDR3 is TGTGCCAGCAGCTTAGGTACAGGGTTGGGGCAGCCCCAGCATTTT. Translation: CASSLGTGLGQPQHF.

V usage is TRBV3-1 (or the pseudogene TRBV3-2) and J usage is TRBJ2-1; TRBD2 agrees at 9 bases. V shed 4 bases, J shed 9 bases, and the junction held 13 bases outside the gene matches. CDR1 and CDR2 from the germline V gene are LGHDT and YNNKEL (reference sequence). This CDR3 spans 16 amino acids. CDR3 sequence (DNA): TGTGCCAGCAGCCCATCGCTAGCGGGATTAAGAGCTGAGCAGTTCTTC. It codes for CASSPSLAGLRAEQFF.

The CDR3 bases are TGCAGTGTAGACAGGGTTTTCGAGCAGTACTTC. It codes for CSVDRVFEQYF. The chain has TRBV20-1 and TRBJ2-7, with TRBD1 matching over 7 bases. Per the germline V gene, CDR1 is DFQATT and CDR2 is SNEGSKA (reference sequence). V lost 7 bases to trimming and J lost 6 bases; unmatched junction nucleotides: 6. The CDR3 is 11 amino acids.

The gene calls are TRBV4-1 and TRBJ2-1; 12 bases align to TRBD2. The V segment lost 0 bases and the J segment 8 bases; nucleotides outside the gene matches: 5. Germline V gene data show CDR1 as MGHRA and CDR2 as YSYEKL. The CDR3 is 16 amino acids. The DNA for the CDR3 is TGCGCCAGCAGCCAAGAGTGGCTAGCGGGGGGGGATGAGCAGTTCTTC. Translating gives CASSQEWLAGGDEQFF.

This sequence joins TRBV28 and TRBJ1-3, with D possibly being TRBD1 (5 bases). Germline assignment: CDR1 MDHEN and CDR2 SYDVKM. The CDR3 has 15 residues. Trimming took off 8 bases at V and 4 bases at J, with 18 bases between the two ends. CDR3 protein: CASLAGQAGGNTIYF. CDR3 sequence (DNA): TGTGCCAGCTTAGCTGGCCAGGCAGGGGGAAACACCATATATTTT.

This chain links TRBV7-9 with TRBJ1-3; TRBD1 is a possible D gene (5 bases). The CDR3 has 13 amino acids. CDR1 is SEHNR, CDR2 FQNEAQ, per germline (reference sequence). V was cut by 5 bases and J by 8 bases, with 13 bases left in between. CDR3 protein: CASSPRLGDTIYF. CDR3 nucleotides: TGTGCCAGCAGCCCCCGCCTAGGGGACACCATATATTTT. The variable domain in full, completed from reference TRBV7-9 and TRBJ1-3, reads DTGVSQNPRHKITKRGQNVTFRCDPISEHNRLYWYRQTLGQGPEFLTYFQNEAQLEKSRLLSDRFSAERPKGSFSTLEIQRTEQGDSAMYLCASSPRLGDTIYFGEGSWLTVV.

This clone was seen once. The V call is TRBV7-9, the J call TRBJ2-7; 9 bases match TRBD1. Germline CDR1 is SEHNR and CDR2 is FQNEAQ (reference sequence). With 2 bases clipped from V and 1 base from J, the junction kept 6 bases outside the gene matches. This CDR3 region has 16 residues. In DNA form, the CDR3 reads TGTGCCAGCAGCTTATCACCGGGACAGGGATCCTACGAGCAGTACTTC. As protein: CASSLSPGQGSYEQYF. Full variable domain (rest looked up from reference TRBV7-9 and TRBJ2-7): DTGVSQNPRHKITKRGQNVTFRCDPISEHNRLYWYRQTLGQGPEFLTYFQNEAQLEKSRLLSDRFSAERPKGSFSTLEIQRTEQGDSAMYLCASSLSPGQGSYEQYFGPGTRLTVT.

The chain recombines TRBV28 with TRBJ1-5, with a tentative D call TRBD1 (5 bases). The V gene's germline CDR1 is MDHEN and CDR2 SYDVKM. Trimming shortened V by 5 bases and J by 0 bases, and 11 bases separated the two germline ends. The CDR3 runs 15 residues. CDR3 residues: CASSLGVVSNQPQHF. CDR3 in DNA: TGTGCCAGCAGTCTAGGGGTGGTTAGCAATCAGCCCCAGCATTTT.